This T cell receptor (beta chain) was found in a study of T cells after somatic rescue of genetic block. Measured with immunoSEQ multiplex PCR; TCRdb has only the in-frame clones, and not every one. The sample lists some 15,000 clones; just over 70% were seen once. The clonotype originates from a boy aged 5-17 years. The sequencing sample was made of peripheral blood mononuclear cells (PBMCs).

CDR3 nucleotide sequence: TGTGCCAGCAGCCGGGACAGGACCTTCGCTAACTATGGCTACACCTTC. Residues: CASSRDRTFANYGYTF. The V gene is TRBV7-9, the J gene TRBJ1-2, with 8 nucleotides matching TRBD1. The CDR3 sequence is 16 residues long. V was clipped by 5 bases and J by 0 bases; unmatched bases: 8. The germline V gene has CDR1 SEHNR and CDR2 FQNEAQ (reference sequence). The variable domain in full, with the rest retrieved from reference TRBV7-9 and TRBJ1-2, is DTGVSQNPRHKITKRGQNVTFRCDPISEHNRLYWYRQTLGQGPEFLTYFQNEAQLEKSRLLSDRFSAERPKGSFSTLEIQRTEQGDSAMYLCASSRDRTFANYGYTFGSGTRLTVV.